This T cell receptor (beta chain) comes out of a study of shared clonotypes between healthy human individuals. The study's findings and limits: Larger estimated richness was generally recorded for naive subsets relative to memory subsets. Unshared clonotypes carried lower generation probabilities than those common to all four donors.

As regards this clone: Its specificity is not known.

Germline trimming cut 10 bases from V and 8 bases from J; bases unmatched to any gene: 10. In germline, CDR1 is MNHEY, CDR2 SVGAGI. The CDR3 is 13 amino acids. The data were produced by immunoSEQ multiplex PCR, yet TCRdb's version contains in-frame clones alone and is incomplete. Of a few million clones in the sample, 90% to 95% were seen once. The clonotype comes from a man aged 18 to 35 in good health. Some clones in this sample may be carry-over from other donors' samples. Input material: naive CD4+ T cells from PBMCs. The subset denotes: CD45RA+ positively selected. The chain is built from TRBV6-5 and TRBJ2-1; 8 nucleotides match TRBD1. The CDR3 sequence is CATEKAGGYEQFF. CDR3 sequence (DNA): TGTGCCACGGAGAAAGCAGGGGGCTATGAGCAGTTCTTC.